A selection of T cell receptor beta chains follows, all from one sample in a study of metastatic and nonmetastatic thyroid tumors. TCRdb reassembled clones from the PCR reads with MiXCR. In the table there are under 25,000 clones, roughly 25% of which are singletons. The sequencing input was blood. The source is a male donor with papillary thyroid cancer or a benign thyroid nodule (not recorded which). Some clones in this sample may be carry-over from other donors' samples. Each CDR3 is given with its conserved first and last residue. Each record gives: J gene, V gene, CDR3 protein.

TRBJ2-7,TRBV7-2,CASSLDQWQYF
TRBJ2-3,TRBV13,CASSFRTATSTDTQYF
TRBJ2-1,TRBV12-3/TRBV12-4,CASRLGEGPINEQFF
TRBJ1-5,TRBV20-1,CSAREWGDQPQHF
TRBJ1-4,TRBV3-1,CASSPSGSEKLFF
TRBJ2-3,TRBV7-6,CASSLEVAAQSNTQYF
TRBJ1-2,TRBV4-1,CASSPPVGGRLTF
TRBJ1-4,TRBV18,CASSSREREKLFF
TRBJ1-1,TRBV27,CSSSLVFGRSYESFF
TRBJ1-1,TRBV3-1,CASSPGLLGTEAFF
TRBJ2-2,TRBV6-1,CASRAGTHTGELFF
TRBJ2-7,TRBV27,CASSSLAGGLRGQYF
TRBJ1-5,TRBV5-1,CASSPAGPETGPQHF
TRBJ1-3,TRBV7-9,CASSSGTSSGNTIYF
TRBJ1-2,TRBV4-1,CASSHVFQDNYGYTF
TRBJ1-2,TRBV24-1,CATSDTHPGQGWLGYGYTF
TRBJ2-3,TRBV11-2,CASSPLAGGPSTDTQYF
TRBJ2-7,TRBV28,CASSTTSGSDEQYF
TRBJ2-2,TRBV6-2/TRBV6-3,CASSYEGGQNTGELFF
TRBJ1-2,TRBV10-2,CASSESGRPYGYTF
TRBJ1-1,TRBV6-1,CASFPPLNTEAFF
TRBJ2-7,TRBV20-1,CSARDRGGQGVVLGQYF
TRBJ2-6,TRBV12-3/TRBV12-4,CASRGNSGANVLTF
TRBJ2-2,TRBV20-1,CSARAGTGNGELFF
TRBJ2-3,TRBV27,CASSRTGDTDTQYF
TRBJ1-3,TRBV30,CAWSVAEYSGNTIYF
TRBJ1-1,TRBV6-1,CASSDAVTAEAFF
TRBJ1-1,TRBV19,CASSFDRVNTEAFF
TRBJ2-7,TRBV5-1,CASSLGLAVSYEQYF
TRBJ2-1,TRBV30,CAWSVQSGREQFF
TRBJ1-5,TRBV19,CASSTGSSNQPQHF
TRBJ1-6,TRBV2,CASSEASPNSPLHF
TRBJ2-2,TRBV27,CASSLGGAGLGGELFF
TRBJ2-1,TRBV5-1,CASSRGGTVNEQFF
TRBJ1-5,TRBV12-3/TRBV12-4,CASREGSQPQHF
TRBJ1-1,TRBV6-1,CASPGTGGRNTEAFF
TRBJ2-2,TRBV28,CASSLVSAEITGELFF
TRBJ2-1,TRBV11-2,CASSLAQGDEQFF
TRBJ1-2,TRBV28,CASSTLREDLPANYGYTF
TRBJ1-1,TRBV19,CASSILTGSEAFF
TRBJ2-1,TRBV6-1,CASRGGDSYNEQFF
TRBJ2-7,TRBV12-3/TRBV12-4,CASSWVAGREQYF
TRBJ2-3,TRBV12-3/TRBV12-4,CASSSARGGGTDTQYF
TRBJ2-7,TRBV10-3,CATSQGGDYEQYF
TRBJ2-7,TRBV6-1,CASSTRGRGVDEQYF
TRBJ2-2,TRBV7-9,CASSLVAGDAGELFF
TRBJ1-2,TRBV4-3,CASSQEGRTTRNYGYTF
TRBJ2-7,TRBV6-1,CASSELANYEQYF
TRBJ2-2,TRBV28,CASSFIRGNTGELFF
TRBJ2-2,TRBV6-5,CASIFQVEGELFF
TRBJ2-5,TRBV15,CATSRWDRETQYF
TRBJ2-2,TRBV6-1,CASPEGESGELFF
TRBJ1-4,TRBV6-1,CATARFWGSAEGEKLFF
TRBJ1-4,TRBV20-1,CSARAGAPPREKLFF
TRBJ2-3,TRBV18,CASSPRLRGAGDTQYF